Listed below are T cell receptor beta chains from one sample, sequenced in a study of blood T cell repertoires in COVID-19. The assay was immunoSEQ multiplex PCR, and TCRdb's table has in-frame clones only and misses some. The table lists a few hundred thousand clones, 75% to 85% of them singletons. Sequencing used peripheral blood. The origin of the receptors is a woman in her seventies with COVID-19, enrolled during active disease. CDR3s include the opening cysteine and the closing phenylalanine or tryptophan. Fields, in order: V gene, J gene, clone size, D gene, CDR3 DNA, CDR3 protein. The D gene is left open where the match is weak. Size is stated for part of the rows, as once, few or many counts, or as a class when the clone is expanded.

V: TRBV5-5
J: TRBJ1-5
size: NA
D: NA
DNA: TGTGCCAGCAGCTTGGCCGGCAATCAGCCCCAGCATTTT
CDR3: CASSLAGNQPQHF

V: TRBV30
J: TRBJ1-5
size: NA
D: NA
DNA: TGTGCCTGGAGTGTACTTGTCGGCTCTAGTCCCCATCAGCCCCAGCATTTT
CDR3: CAWSVLVGSSPHQPQHF

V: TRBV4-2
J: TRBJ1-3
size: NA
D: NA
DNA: TGTGCCAGCAGCCAAGAGGTTCCAGGGGCTGGAAACACCATATATTTT
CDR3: CASSQEVPGAGNTIYF

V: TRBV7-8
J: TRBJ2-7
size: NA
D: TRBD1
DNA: TGTGCCAGCAGCTACGGGACAGTTTCCTACGAGCAGTACTTC
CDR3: CASSYGTVSYEQYF

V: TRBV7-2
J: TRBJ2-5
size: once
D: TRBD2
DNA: TGTGCCAGCAGCTTAGGCGGGAGAGAGGAGACCCAGTACTTC
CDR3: CASSLGGREETQYF

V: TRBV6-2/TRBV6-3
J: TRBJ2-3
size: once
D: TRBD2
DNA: TGTGCCAGCAGTTTCACGGGACTAGCGGGGGGAGAGTCAGATACGCAGTATTTT
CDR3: CASSFTGLAGGESDTQYF

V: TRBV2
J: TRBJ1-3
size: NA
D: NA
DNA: TGTGCCAGCAGTACACACCAGAGGACAAATTCTTTCTCTGGAAACACCATATATTTT
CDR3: CASSTHQRTNSFSGNTIYF

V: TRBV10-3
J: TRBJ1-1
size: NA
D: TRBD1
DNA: TGTGCCATGACAGGGGGCTGGAAGACTGAAGCTTTCTTT
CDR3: CAMTGGWKTEAFF

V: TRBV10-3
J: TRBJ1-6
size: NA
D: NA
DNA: TGTGCCATCAGTTCTCAGGGCGACAATTCACCCCTCCACTTT
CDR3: CAISSQGDNSPLHF

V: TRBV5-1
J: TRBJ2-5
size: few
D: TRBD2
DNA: TGCGCCAGCAGCTTTGGACTAGCGGGAGGAGAGACCCAGTACTTC
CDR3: CASSFGLAGGETQYF

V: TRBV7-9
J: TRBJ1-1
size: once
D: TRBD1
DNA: TGTGCCAGCAGCCGGACAGGGCCAACTGAAGCTTTCTTT
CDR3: CASSRTGPTEAFF

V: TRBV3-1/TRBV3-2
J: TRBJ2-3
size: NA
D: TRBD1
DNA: TGTGCCAGCAGCCCAAGGGACAGAACTAGCACAGATACGCAGTATTTT
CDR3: CASSPRDRTSTDTQYF

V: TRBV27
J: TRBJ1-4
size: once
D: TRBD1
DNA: TGTGCCAGCAGTTTACTCGGGACAGCTAATGAAAAACTGTTTTTT
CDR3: CASSLLGTANEKLFF

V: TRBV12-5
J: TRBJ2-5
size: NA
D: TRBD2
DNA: TGTGCTAGTGGTTTGGTACCAAGACTAGCGGGGGGCCAAGAGACCCAGTACTTC
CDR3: CASGLVPRLAGGQETQYF

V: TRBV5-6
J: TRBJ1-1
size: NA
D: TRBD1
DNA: TGTGCCAGCAGCTCAAACAGGGGGCTGGATACTGAAGCTTTCTTT
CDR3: CASSSNRGLDTEAFF

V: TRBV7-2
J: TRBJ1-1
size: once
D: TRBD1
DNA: TGTGCCAGCAGCTTATCGCGGGACAGGGCCACTGAAGCTTTCTTT
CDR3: CASSLSRDRATEAFF

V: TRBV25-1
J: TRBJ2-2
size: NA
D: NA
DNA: TGTGCCAGCAGTACAGGGTTGGTCACCGGGGAGCTGTTTTTT
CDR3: CASSTGLVTGELFF

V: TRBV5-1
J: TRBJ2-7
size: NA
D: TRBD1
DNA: TGCGCCAGCAGCTTCGGAGGGACAGGCGTGGGCGAGCAGTACTTC
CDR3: CASSFGGTGVGEQYF

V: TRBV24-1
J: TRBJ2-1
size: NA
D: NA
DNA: TGTGCCACCAGTGAAGGGGGGGCTAGCGGTACGAATGAGCAGTTCTTC
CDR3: CATSEGGASGTNEQFF

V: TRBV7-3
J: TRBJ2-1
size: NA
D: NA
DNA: TGTGCCAGCAGCTTAACGAGGCGAAATGAGCAGTTCTTC
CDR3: CASSLTRRNEQFF

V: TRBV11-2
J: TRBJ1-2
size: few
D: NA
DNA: TGTGCCAGCAGCTTGCGAAACTCCGGCTACACCTTC
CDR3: CASSLRNSGYTF

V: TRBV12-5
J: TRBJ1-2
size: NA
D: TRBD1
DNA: TGTGCTAGTGGTTTGGCCCCGACAGGGGTACGTCGCTATGGCTACACCTTC
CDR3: CASGLAPTGVRRYGYTF

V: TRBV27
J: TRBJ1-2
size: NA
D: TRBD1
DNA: TGTGCCTCCTCGGGACAGTATGGCTACACCTTC
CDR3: CASSGQYGYTF

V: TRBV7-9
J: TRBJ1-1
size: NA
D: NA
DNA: TGTGCCAGCAGCTTAGTGACAGACACTGAAGCTTTCTTT
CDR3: CASSLVTDTEAFF

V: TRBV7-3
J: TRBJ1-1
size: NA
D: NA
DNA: TGTGCCAGCAGCTTAAGACGAGGCACTGAAGCTTTCTTT
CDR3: CASSLRRGTEAFF

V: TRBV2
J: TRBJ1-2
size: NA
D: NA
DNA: TGTGCCAGCAGTGAAATGATGCCCCGAGGAGGCTACACCTTC
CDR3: CASSEMMPRGGYTF

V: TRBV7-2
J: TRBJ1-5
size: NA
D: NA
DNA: TGTGCCAGCAGCTTATATAACAACCCTAGCAATCAGCCCCAGCATTTT
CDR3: CASSLYNNPSNQPQHF

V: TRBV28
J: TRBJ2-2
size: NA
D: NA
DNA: TGTGCCAGCAGTTTACGTCAAGCTTTCGGCACCGGGGAGCTGTTTTTT
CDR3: CASSLRQAFGTGELFF

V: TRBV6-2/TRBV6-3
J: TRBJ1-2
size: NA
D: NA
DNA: TGTGCCAGCAGTTACTCAATAGAAGGCTACACCTTC
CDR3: CASSYSIEGYTF

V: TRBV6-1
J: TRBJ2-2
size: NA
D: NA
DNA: TGTGCCAGCAGTGAACAAGGCAGGGGCCCCGGGGAGCTGTTTTTT
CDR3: CASSEQGRGPGELFF

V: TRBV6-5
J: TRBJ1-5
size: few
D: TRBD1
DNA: TGTGCCAGCAGCCCGGGACAGGCCCGCAATCAGCCCCAGCATTTT
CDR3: CASSPGQARNQPQHF

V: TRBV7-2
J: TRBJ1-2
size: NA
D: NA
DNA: TGTGCCAGCAGCTTAGCCCCGGTCGGTTCTAGCTATGGCTACACCTTC
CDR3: CASSLAPVGSSYGYTF

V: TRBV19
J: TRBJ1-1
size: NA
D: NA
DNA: TGTGCCATCTATACCCCGGGACACTCAGAAGCTTTCTTT
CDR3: CAIYTPGHSEAFF

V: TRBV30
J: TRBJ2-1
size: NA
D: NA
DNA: TGTGCCTGGAGTGTCTTGAGCGGCCTATACAATGAGCAGTTCTTC
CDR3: CAWSVLSGLYNEQFF

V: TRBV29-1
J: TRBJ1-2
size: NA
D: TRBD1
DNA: TGCAGCGCCGCGACAGGGGGGAACTATGGCTACACCTTC
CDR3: CSAATGGNYGYTF

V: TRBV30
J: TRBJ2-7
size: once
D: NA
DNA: TGTGCCTGGGAACAGACGGGTGGGACTTACGAGCAGTACTTC
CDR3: CAWEQTGGTYEQYF

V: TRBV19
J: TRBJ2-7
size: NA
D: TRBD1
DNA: TGTGCCAGTAGCAAGGGACAGGGAGGGACCTACGAGCAGTACTTC
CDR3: CASSKGQGGTYEQYF

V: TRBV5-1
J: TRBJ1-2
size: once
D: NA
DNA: TGCGCCAGCAGCGTGGGGACTCAACTTGCGGGAGGCTACACCTTC
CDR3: CASSVGTQLAGGYTF

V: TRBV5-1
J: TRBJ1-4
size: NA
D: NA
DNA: TGCGCCAGCAGCTTGAAGCCGCGGGAAAAACTGTTTTTT
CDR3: CASSLKPREKLFF

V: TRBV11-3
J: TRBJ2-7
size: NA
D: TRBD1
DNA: TGTGCCAGCAGCTCGCGGCAGGGGGCGAGCGAGCAGTACTTC
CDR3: CASSSRQGASEQYF

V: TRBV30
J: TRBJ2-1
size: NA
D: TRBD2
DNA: TGTGCCTGGAGTCCTCTAGCGGGAGTGGGCAATGAGCAGTTCTTC
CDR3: CAWSPLAGVGNEQFF

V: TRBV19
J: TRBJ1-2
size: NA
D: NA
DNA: TGTGCCAGTAGTATCTCCGAGATACGTTCTTATGGCTACACCTTC
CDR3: CASSISEIRSYGYTF

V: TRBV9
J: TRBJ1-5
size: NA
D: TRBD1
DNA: TGTGCCAGCAGCGTAGGGCAGGGGGCGAATCAGCCCCAGCATTTT
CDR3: CASSVGQGANQPQHF